This T cell receptor (beta chain) was captured by sequencing in a study of cytomegalovirus exposure and HLA in healthy donors. Points from the study as a whole: Later analysis identified a missense DCLRE1C variant that was linked to TCR beta V- and J-gene trimming.

The PCR ran on 60 Vbeta and 13 Jbeta primers. Produced via immunoSEQ multiplex PCR; TCRdb's table is partial and in-frame only. The data contain about 76,000 clones, roughly four fifths of them singletons. A note on this clone: The antigen remains unidentified.

The source of this sequence is a male donor in good health and CMV-seropositive. Sequencing input: PBMCs.

The CDR3 DNA reads TGTGCCAGCAGCCCAGGGGACAGGAACACTGAAGCTTTCTTT. It is translated as CASSPGDRNTEAFF. J is TRBJ1-1 and V is TRBV9; TRBD1 matches at 7 bases. This CDR3 spans 14 amino acids. The germline V gene encodes CDR1 SGDLS and CDR2 YYNGEE. Trimming at V came to 4 bases and at J to 1 base, leaving 4 bases not matched to a gene. Drawing the rest from reference TRBV9 and TRBJ1-1, the complete variable domain is DSGVTQTPKHLITATGQRVTLRCSPRSGDLSVYWYQQSLDQGLQFLIQYYNGEERAKGNILERFSAQQFPDLHSELNLSSLELGDSALYFCASSPGDRNTEAFFGQGTRLTVV.